Here is one T cell receptor beta chain with its context. The CDR3 covers 14 residues. The trim removed 6 bases at V and 7 bases at J, leaving 9 bases unmatched. Germline lookup yields CDR1 MDHEN and CDR2 SYDVKM. Assay: immunoSEQ multiplex PCR; the TCRdb copy retains only in-frame clones and omits some. Of about 100,000 clones listed, about 85% are singletons. The source of the sample is a study of blood T cell repertoires in COVID-19. This TCR came from a woman in her seventies with active or convalescent COVID-19. The chain is built from TRBV28 and TRBJ1-2, with 9 bases matching TRBD1. Sequencing used peripheral blood. The CDR3 DNA sequence: TGTGCCAGCAGACTCACAGGGGGCTCGTTTGGCTACACCTTC. Translation: CASRLTGGSFGYTF.